The following is a T cell receptor (beta chain) sequence with its context. Its cognate antigen is unknown. This record belongs to a study of CD8 T cells in ankylosing spondylitis. Study findings and constraints: Disease-linked clones were CD8+ and relatively rare in peripheral blood. Ankylosing spondylitis blood appeared to be characterized by a TCR beta motif of about 8 highly homologous variants. It was reported that disease-linked clones were significantly enriched in matched ankylosing spondylitis synovial fluid.

Researchers built TCR beta libraries using quantitative 5'-RACE with molecular barcodes. TCRdb recomputed calls from the 5' RACE reads with MiXCR, one row per CDR3 protein. Of roughly 180,000 distinct CDR3 sequences detected, 10% to 15% appear once; the ten largest clones hold roughly 9.6%. V shed 8 bases and J shed 5 bases, with 24 bases lying between them. The CDR3 has 17 residues. This rearrangement joins TRBV23-1 to TRBJ2-2; D is unresolved. TRBV23-1 is placed among ORFs of uncertain function. Sequencing was done on a sample of blood, either unsorted or a sorted T cell fraction (not recorded which). This clonotype was sampled from a female donor with ankylosing spondylitis or in good health (not recorded which). CDR3 residues: CASPHQREGRLTGELFF. The CDR3 nucleotides read TGCGCCAGCCCCCACCAGAGAGAAGGGCGTTTGACCGGGGAGCTGTTTTTT.